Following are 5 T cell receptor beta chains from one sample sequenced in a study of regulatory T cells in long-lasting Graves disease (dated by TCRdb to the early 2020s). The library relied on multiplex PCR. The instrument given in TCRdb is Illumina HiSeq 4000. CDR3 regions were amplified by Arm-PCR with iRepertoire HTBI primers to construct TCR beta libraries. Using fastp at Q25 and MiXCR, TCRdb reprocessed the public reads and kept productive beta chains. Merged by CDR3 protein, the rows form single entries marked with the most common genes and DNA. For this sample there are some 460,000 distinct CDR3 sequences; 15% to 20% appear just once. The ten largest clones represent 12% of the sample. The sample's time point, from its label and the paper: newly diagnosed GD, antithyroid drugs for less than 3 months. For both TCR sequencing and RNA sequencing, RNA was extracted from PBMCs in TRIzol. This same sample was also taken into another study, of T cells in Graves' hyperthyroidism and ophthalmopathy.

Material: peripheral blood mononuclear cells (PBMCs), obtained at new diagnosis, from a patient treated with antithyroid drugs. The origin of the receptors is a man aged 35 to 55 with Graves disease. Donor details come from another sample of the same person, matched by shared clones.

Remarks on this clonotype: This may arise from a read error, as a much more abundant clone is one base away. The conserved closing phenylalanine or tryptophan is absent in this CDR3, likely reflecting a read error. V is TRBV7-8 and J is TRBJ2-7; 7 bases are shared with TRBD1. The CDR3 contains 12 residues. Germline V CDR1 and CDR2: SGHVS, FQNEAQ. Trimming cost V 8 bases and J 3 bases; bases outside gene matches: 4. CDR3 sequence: CASADRDYEQYS. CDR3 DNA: TGTGCCAGCGCTGACAGGGACTACGAGCAGTACTCC.

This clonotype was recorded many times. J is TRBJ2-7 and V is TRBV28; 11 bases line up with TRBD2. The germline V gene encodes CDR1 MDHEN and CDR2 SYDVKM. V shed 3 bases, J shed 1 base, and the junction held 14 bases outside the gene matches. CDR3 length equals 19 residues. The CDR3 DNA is TGTGCCAGCAGTTTCTCCTGGGGGGTGACTAGCGGGATGTCCTACGAGCAGTACTTC. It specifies CASSFSWGVTSGMSYEQYF.

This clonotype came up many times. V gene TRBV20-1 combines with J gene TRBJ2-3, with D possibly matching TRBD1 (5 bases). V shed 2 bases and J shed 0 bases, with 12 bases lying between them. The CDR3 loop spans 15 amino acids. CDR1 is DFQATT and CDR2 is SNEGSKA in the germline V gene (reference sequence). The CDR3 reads CSARTWGSSTDTQYF. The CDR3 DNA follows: TGCAGTGCTAGAACTTGGGGCTCTAGCACAGATACGCAGTATTTT.

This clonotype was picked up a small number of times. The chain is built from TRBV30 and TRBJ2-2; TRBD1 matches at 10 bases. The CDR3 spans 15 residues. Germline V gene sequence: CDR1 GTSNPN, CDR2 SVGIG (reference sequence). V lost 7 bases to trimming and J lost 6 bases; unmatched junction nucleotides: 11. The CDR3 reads CAFGQGVYGSGELFF. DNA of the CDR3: TGTGCCTTCGGACAGGGGGTTTATGGTTCCGGGGAGCTGTTTTTT.

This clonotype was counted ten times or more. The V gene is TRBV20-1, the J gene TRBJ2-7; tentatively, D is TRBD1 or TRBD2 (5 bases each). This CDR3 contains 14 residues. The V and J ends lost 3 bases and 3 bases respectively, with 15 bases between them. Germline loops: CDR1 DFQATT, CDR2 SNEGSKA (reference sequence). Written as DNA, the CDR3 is TGCAGTGCTAGTGAATCGGGGCTCCGCTACGAGCAGTACTTC. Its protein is CSASESGLRYEQYF.